The TCR beta chain described here comes from a study of prognosis after radiotherapy for stage I lung cancer. At least ten counts were recorded for this clonotype. Antigen specificity is unknown. Per germline, CDR1 KGHDR and CDR2 SFDVKD. V lost 9 bases and J lost 1; bases outside the gene matches: 4. The CDR3 totals 13 residues. The genomic DNA TCR beta CDR3 region underwent two rounds of multiplex PCR. For every TRBV and TRBJ gene, a specific primer was used in first-round PCR. TCRdb itself ran the multiplex PCR reads through MiXCR, one entry per CDR3 protein. Of around 30,000 distinct CDR3 sequences detected, 31% appear once; the ten largest clones hold 9% to 14%. The study, taken as a whole, reports: The study left the tumor specificity of the expanded TCR clones undetermined. Lower values of Shannon entropy after stereotactic body radiation therapy were seen in patients who developed distant metastases. Reportedly, TRBV and TRBJ gene usage varied with metastasis presence.

Blood draws of roughly 6 milliliters of peripheral blood occurred at each of two time points. The TCR sequence derives from a donor at least 50 years old with non-small cell lung cancer. The chain is built from TRBV24-1 and TRBJ2-5; 7 bases map to TRBD1. The source was PBMCs, collected before or after stereotactic body radiation therapy (not recorded which). This CDR3 is CATSQGVQETQYF. Here the CDR3 DNA reads TGTGCCACCTCGCAGGGGGTCCAAGAGACCCAGTACTTC.